A selection of T cell receptor beta chains follows, all from one sample in a study of STAT3 mutations in large granular lymphocyte leukemia. Clones were sequenced by immunoSEQ multiplex PCR, and TCRdb holds only the in-frame ones, with some missing. The sample contains roughly 14,000 clones, over 90% of which appear only once. Sequenced: peripheral blood mononuclear cells. Receptors originate from a woman in her forties or fifties with T-cell large granular lymphocyte leukemia. Some clones in this sample may be carry-over from other donors' samples. Both conserved end residues are part of each CDR3. The D gene is left open where the match is weak. Clone size is given for some rows only: seen once, a few or many times, or a class if the clone is expanded.

CDR3 DNA: TGCGCCAGCAGCCAAGTGAGCACAGATACGCAGTATTTT; CDR3 protein: CASSQVSTDTQYF; J gene: TRBJ2-3; clone size: NA; D gene: NA; V gene: TRBV4-3
CDR3 DNA: TGTGCCATCAGTGAGACGGAGGGTCACCACGAGCAGTACTTC; CDR3 protein: CAISETEGHHEQYF; J gene: TRBJ2-7; clone size: NA; D gene: NA; V gene: TRBV10-3
CDR3 DNA: TGCAGCGTTGCCTTTTCGGGCAGTACCTATGGCTACACCTTC; CDR3 protein: CSVAFSGSTYGYTF; J gene: TRBJ1-2; clone size: NA; D gene: NA; V gene: TRBV29-1
CDR3 DNA: TGTGCCAGCAGCCCCTGGGACTATCCCCACACAGATACGCAGTATTTT; CDR3 protein: CASSPWDYPHTDTQYF; J gene: TRBJ2-3; clone size: NA; D gene: TRBD2; V gene: TRBV7-9
CDR3 DNA: TGTGCCAGCAGTAACCCACAGGGTGGCTACACCTTC; CDR3 protein: CASSNPQGGYTF; J gene: TRBJ1-2; clone size: NA; D gene: NA; V gene: TRBV28
CDR3 DNA: TGTGCCACCAGCAGAGGTCTCGGACAGCCGTCCAATTTT; CDR3 protein: CATSRGLGQPSNF; J gene: TRBJ1-4; clone size: NA; D gene: NA; V gene: TRBV15
CDR3 DNA: TGTGCCAGCAGTTTATCTGGATACCCAAACACTGAAGCTTTCTTT; CDR3 protein: CASSLSGYPNTEAFF; J gene: TRBJ1-1; clone size: NA; D gene: NA; V gene: TRBV27
CDR3 DNA: TGTGCCAGCAGGATCACCGGGGAGCTGTTTTTT; CDR3 protein: CASRITGELFF; J gene: TRBJ2-2; clone size: few; D gene: NA; V gene: TRBV2
CDR3 DNA: TGTGCCTGGAACGGCGGGGGGCCCCTCTATGGCTACACCTTC; CDR3 protein: CAWNGGGPLYGYTF; J gene: TRBJ1-2; clone size: NA; D gene: NA; V gene: TRBV30
CDR3 DNA: TGTGCCAGCAGCTTTGGGGGAGGTATCTCCTACGAGCAGTACTTC; CDR3 protein: CASSFGGGISYEQYF; J gene: TRBJ2-7; clone size: NA; D gene: NA; V gene: TRBV5-8
CDR3 DNA: TGTGCCACCAGCAGCGTCCCGCGGGAGGGCCGGAATGAGCAGTTCTTC; CDR3 protein: CATSSVPREGRNEQFF; J gene: TRBJ2-1; clone size: NA; D gene: TRBD2; V gene: TRBV15
CDR3 DNA: TGTGCCAGCAGTGAGCTCGGGACACCGAACACTGAAGCTTTCTTT; CDR3 protein: CASSELGTPNTEAFF; J gene: TRBJ1-1; clone size: once; D gene: NA; V gene: TRBV25-1
CDR3 DNA: TGTGCCAGCAGCCAAGATGTCCCTAGCGGCTACGAGCAGTACTTC; CDR3 protein: CASSQDVPSGYEQYF; J gene: TRBJ2-7; clone size: NA; D gene: TRBD2; V gene: TRBV4-2
CDR3 DNA: TGTGCCAGCAGTCGAACGGGGTCTACCTACGAGCAGTACTTC; CDR3 protein: CASSRTGSTYEQYF; J gene: TRBJ2-7; clone size: NA; D gene: NA; V gene: TRBV6-5
CDR3 DNA: TGTGCCAGTAGTATAGTCCAGGGGGCGCCGGCCGAGCAGTACTTC; CDR3 protein: CASSIVQGAPAEQYF; J gene: TRBJ2-7; clone size: NA; D gene: TRBD1; V gene: TRBV19
CDR3 DNA: TGTGCCAGTAATCAGGGCTATGGCTACACCTTC; CDR3 protein: CASNQGYGYTF; J gene: TRBJ1-2; clone size: NA; D gene: NA; V gene: TRBV19
CDR3 DNA: TGTGCCAGCAGCATCGGTTCCTCTGGAAACACCATATATTTT; CDR3 protein: CASSIGSSGNTIYF; J gene: TRBJ1-3; clone size: NA; D gene: NA; V gene: TRBV7-9
CDR3 DNA: TGTGCCAGCAGCTCGGCGACTAGCGGGAGATCAGATACGCAGTATTTT; CDR3 protein: CASSSATSGRSDTQYF; J gene: TRBJ2-3; clone size: NA; D gene: TRBD2; V gene: TRBV5-4
CDR3 DNA: TGTGCCAGCAGCCAAGCGCGGGGGCACACTGAAGCTTTCTTT; CDR3 protein: CASSQARGHTEAFF; J gene: TRBJ1-1; clone size: once; D gene: NA; V gene: TRBV14
CDR3 DNA: TGTGCCAGCAGCTGGGGTTATGAGCAGTTCTTC; CDR3 protein: CASSWGYEQFF; J gene: TRBJ2-1; clone size: NA; D gene: NA; V gene: TRBV5-5
CDR3 DNA: TGCAGCGTTAAGAAGGGGGCTAGCACTGAAGCTTTCTTT; CDR3 protein: CSVKKGASTEAFF; J gene: TRBJ1-1; clone size: NA; D gene: TRBD1; V gene: TRBV29-1
CDR3 DNA: TGCGCCAGCAGTTCGTGGGACAGGAATGGCTACACCTTC; CDR3 protein: CASSSWDRNGYTF; J gene: TRBJ1-2; clone size: once; D gene: TRBD1; V gene: TRBV5-1
CDR3 DNA: TGTGCCAGCTCACCCATTTCGGAATCTCAGTATTTT; CDR3 protein: CASSPISESQYF; J gene: TRBJ2-3; clone size: NA; D gene: NA; V gene: TRBV18
CDR3 DNA: TGTGCCAGCAGAGCCGACAGGGCCTCCTACGAGCAGTACTTC; CDR3 protein: CASRADRASYEQYF; J gene: TRBJ2-7; clone size: NA; D gene: TRBD1; V gene: TRBV27
CDR3 DNA: TGCGCCAGCAGCCAAGATTTCGTCAGGCCCGGGACCCAGTACTTC; CDR3 protein: CASSQDFVRPGTQYF; J gene: TRBJ2-5; clone size: once; D gene: NA; V gene: TRBV4-3
CDR3 DNA: TGTGCCAGCAGCCCACAAACTAGGGCCGAGCAGTACTTC; CDR3 protein: CASSPQTRAEQYF; J gene: TRBJ2-7; clone size: NA; D gene: NA; V gene: TRBV7-3
CDR3 DNA: TGTGCCAGCAGCTTAGCTGCGGGTGTGGGGTTTGAAAAACTGTTTTTT; CDR3 protein: CASSLAAGVGFEKLFF; J gene: TRBJ1-4; clone size: NA; D gene: NA; V gene: TRBV7-8
CDR3 DNA: TGCGCCAGCAGCCAAGTAGTAGGCCAACTCGGGGGGAATGAGCAGTTCTTC; CDR3 protein: CASSQVVGQLGGNEQFF; J gene: TRBJ2-1; clone size: NA; D gene: TRBD2; V gene: TRBV4-3
CDR3 DNA: TGTGCCAGCACTAAACAGGGTAGCACTGAAGCTTTCTTT; CDR3 protein: CASTKQGSTEAFF; J gene: TRBJ1-1; clone size: NA; D gene: NA; V gene: TRBV6-1
CDR3 DNA: TGTGCCAGCAGTTACGATGACAGCGGGGAGCTGTTTTTT; CDR3 protein: CASSYDDSGELFF; J gene: TRBJ2-2; clone size: NA; D gene: NA; V gene: TRBV6-5
CDR3 DNA: TGTGCCAGCTCCCTCACCCGGGACAGGGACTACGAGCAGTACTTC; CDR3 protein: CASSLTRDRDYEQYF; J gene: TRBJ2-7; clone size: NA; D gene: TRBD1; V gene: TRBV18
CDR3 DNA: TGTGCCAGTAGGTGGACGGTGAACACTGAAGCTTTCTTT; CDR3 protein: CASRWTVNTEAFF; J gene: TRBJ1-1; clone size: NA; D gene: NA; V gene: TRBV19
CDR3 DNA: TGTGCCAGCAGCGTCGGGACTAGCGGGAGGTTGAACACCGGGGAGCTGTTTTTT; CDR3 protein: CASSVGTSGRLNTGELFF; J gene: TRBJ2-2; clone size: NA; D gene: TRBD2; V gene: TRBV9
CDR3 DNA: TGTGCCAGCAGCCAAGTTCCGGGACAGGGAGACAATGAGCAGTTCTTC; CDR3 protein: CASSQVPGQGDNEQFF; J gene: TRBJ2-1; clone size: NA; D gene: TRBD1; V gene: TRBV14
CDR3 DNA: TGTGCCAGCTCACCACCGGTACTAGATACGCAGTATTTT; CDR3 protein: CASSPPVLDTQYF; J gene: TRBJ2-3; clone size: NA; D gene: NA; V gene: TRBV18
CDR3 DNA: TGTGCCAGTATCCGGTTTAGCGGGAGGGTCTTTGGTGACAATGAGCAGTTCTTC; CDR3 protein: CASIRFSGRVFGDNEQFF; J gene: TRBJ2-1; clone size: NA; D gene: TRBD2; V gene: TRBV19
CDR3 DNA: TGTGCCAGCAGTGTGAGTACTAGCGGTACCTACGAGCAGTACTTC; CDR3 protein: CASSVSTSGTYEQYF; J gene: TRBJ2-7; clone size: few; D gene: TRBD2; V gene: TRBV6-6
CDR3 DNA: TGTGCCACCTACAGGGGCTATGGCTACACCTTC; CDR3 protein: CATYRGYGYTF; J gene: TRBJ1-2; clone size: few; D gene: TRBD1; V gene: TRBV7-2
CDR3 DNA: TGTGCCAGCAGCCCGACATACCTAGCCAAAAACATTCAGTACTTC; CDR3 protein: CASSPTYLAKNIQYF; J gene: TRBJ2-4; clone size: NA; D gene: NA; V gene: TRBV7-2
CDR3 DNA: TGTGCCAGCAGTCGCGGCAGGGACTATGGCTACACCTTC; CDR3 protein: CASSRGRDYGYTF; J gene: TRBJ1-2; clone size: NA; D gene: NA; V gene: TRBV6-5
CDR3 DNA: TGTGCCAGCAGCACACAGGGCATACAAGAGACCCAGTACTTC; CDR3 protein: CASSTQGIQETQYF; J gene: TRBJ2-5; clone size: NA; D gene: NA; V gene: TRBV11-2
CDR3 DNA: TGTGCCAGCAGCTTCTCTGCCGGGAGGGCTGAGCAGTACTTC; CDR3 protein: CASSFSAGRAEQYF; J gene: TRBJ2-7; clone size: NA; D gene: TRBD2; V gene: TRBV7-6